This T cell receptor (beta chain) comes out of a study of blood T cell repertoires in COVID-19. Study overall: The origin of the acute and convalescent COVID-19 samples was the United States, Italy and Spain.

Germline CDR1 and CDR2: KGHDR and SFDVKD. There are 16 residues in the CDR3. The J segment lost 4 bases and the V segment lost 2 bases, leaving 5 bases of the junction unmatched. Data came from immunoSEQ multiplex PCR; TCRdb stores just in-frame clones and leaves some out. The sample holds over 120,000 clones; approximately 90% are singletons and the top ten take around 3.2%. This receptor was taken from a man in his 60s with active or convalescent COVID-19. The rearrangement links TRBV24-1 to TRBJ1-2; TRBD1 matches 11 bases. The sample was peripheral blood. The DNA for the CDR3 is TGTGCCACCAGTGATTCCGGACAGGGGGCCAGCTATGGCTACACCTTC. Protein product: CATSDSGQGASYGYTF.